The present TCR beta chain was sequenced within a study of regulatory T cells in long-lasting Graves disease. This clonotype was observed at least ten times. Antigen unknown. Arm-PCR of CDR3 regions and iRepertoire HTBI primers were the basis on which TCR beta libraries were built. TCRdb recomputed calls from the multiplex PCR reads with MiXCR, one row per CDR3 protein. The sample has a few hundred thousand distinct CDR3 sequences; over 12% are singletons. Time point noted: newly diagnosed GD, antithyroid drugs for less than 3 months. RNA from PBMCs was the source of the TCR library. The CDR3 sequence is 14 residues long. Per the germline V gene, CDR1 is MDHEN and CDR2 is SYDVKM. Trimming shortened V by 6 bases and J by 1 base, and 12 bases separated the two germline ends. Study observations and caveats: Persistent-disease Graves' patients showed less TCR diversity than new cases.

This same sample was also part of a study on T cells in Graves' hyperthyroidism and ophthalmopathy. According to that study: A 13 V-J signature model discriminated ophthalmopathy versus stable hyperthyroidism.

The input for sequencing was peripheral blood mononuclear cells (PBMCs), taken at new diagnosis, from a patient treated with antithyroid drugs. V and J are TRBV28 and TRBJ1-1, with a weak D call TRBD1 (5 bases). The clonotype was recovered from a woman between 35 and 50 years old with Graves disease. CDR3 in DNA: TGTGCCAGCAGGCCCCCGACAGAGAACACTGAAGCTTTCTTT. Translating gives CASRPPTENTEAFF.